Below, 21 T cell receptor beta chains from the same sample are listed, as sequenced in a study of blood T cell repertoires in COVID-19. Generated by immunoSEQ multiplex PCR, the TCRdb table keeps only in-frame clones and is missing some. The repertoire holds a few hundred thousand clones, with 70% to 90% as singletons. Sample: PBMCs or T cells enriched from blood (not recorded which). These receptor sequences come from a man aged 35 to 55 in a cohort exposed to, infected with or recovered from COVID-19 (not recorded which).

A note on this clone: The same CDR3 is also encoded by other DNA sequences in this sample. The chain is built from TRBV19 and TRBJ1-2; a possible D gene is TRBD1 (6 bases). The CDR3 totals 13 residues. From germline, CDR1 is LNHDA and CDR2 SQIVND (reference sequence). V was trimmed by 6 bases and J by 2 bases, leaving 10 bases between them. The CDR3 loop is CASSKQGNYGYTF. In nucleotides, the CDR3 is TGTGCCAGTAGCAAACAGGGCAACTATGGCTACACCTTC.

This sequence joins TRBV7-9 and TRBJ1-4, with D uncertain. The CDR3 has 13 residues. Trimming cost V 3 bases and J 14 bases, with 16 bases left between them. Germline V CDR1 and CDR2: SEHNR, FQNEAQ (reference sequence). The chain's CDR3 is CASSFGQSGILFF. CDR3 bases: TGTGCCAGCAGCTTTGGTCAGTCAGGAATCCTGTTTTTT.

The chain is built from TRBV27 and TRBJ1-5, with TRBD1 matching 7 bases. The CDR3 runs 14 residues. V gave up 8 bases and J gave up 6 bases; unmatched junction bases: 10. Germline V gene data show CDR1 as MNHEY and CDR2 as SMNVEV (reference sequence). The CDR3 sequence is CASQPGGLGQPQHF. The CDR3 coding sequence is TGTGCCAGCCAACCAGGGGGATTGGGTCAGCCCCAGCATTTT.

The gene calls are TRBV30 and TRBJ2-7; 9 positions match TRBD1. After removal of 3 bases from V and 2 bases from J, the junction contained 5 bases not matched to a gene. This CDR3 comprises 14 residues. Germline loops: CDR1 GTSNPN, CDR2 SVGIG (reference sequence). CDR3 protein: CAWRGQGQTYEQYF. The CDR3 nucleotides read TGTGCCTGGAGGGGACAGGGCCAAACCTACGAGCAGTACTTC.

This clone appeared many times. The rearrangement links TRBV3-1 (or the pseudogene TRBV3-2) to TRBJ2-1; a possible D gene is TRBD2 (6 bases). Germline CDR1 reads LGHDT; CDR2 reads YNNKEL (reference sequence). The CDR3 contains 15 residues. Trimming cost V 0 bases and J 3 bases, with 9 bases left between them. CDR3 in amino acids: CASSQDPSDYNEQFF. As DNA, the CDR3 is TGTGCCAGCAGCCAAGATCCTAGCGACTACAATGAGCAGTTCTTC.

The chain recombines TRBV6-5 with TRBJ2-3; D is possibly TRBD2 (6 bases). The length of the CDR3 is 14 residues. Germline lookup yields CDR1 MNHEY and CDR2 SVGAGI. V was pared by 9 bases and J by 0 bases, with 13 bases between. The CDR3 loop is CASTSGPSTDTQYF. CDR3 bases: TGTGCCAGTACCAGCGGGCCGAGCACAGATACGCAGTATTTT.

The V gene is TRBV18, the J gene TRBJ2-7; 7 bases map to TRBD1. This CDR3 has 15 residues. The germline gives CDR1 KGHSH, CDR2 LQKENI. V was pared by 6 bases and J by 3 bases, with 11 bases of the junction left unmatched. The CDR3 spells CASSPNARDSYEQYF. The CDR3 DNA reads as TGTGCCAGCTCGCCTAACGCCCGGGACAGCTACGAGCAGTACTTC.

V usage is TRBV5-1 and J usage is TRBJ1-3, with 7 bases aligning to TRBD1. The CDR3 runs 16 residues. CDR1 is SGHRS, CDR2 YFSETQ, per germline. V was clipped by 4 bases and J by 5 bases; unmatched bases: 12. The CDR3, as DNA: TGCGCCAGCAGCCCTCCCGCTACAGGGGTTCGAAACACCATATATTTT. Protein product: CASSPPATGVRNTIYF.

The CDR3 bases are TGTGCCTGGAGTAGCGGGAGCAACACCGGGGAGCTGTTTTTT. This gives the protein CAWSSGSNTGELFF. The rearrangement uses TRBV30 and TRBJ2-2, with 8 bases that match TRBD2. The trim removed 2 bases at V and 2 bases at J, leaving 1 base unmatched. Per germline, CDR1 GTSNPN and CDR2 SVGIG (reference sequence). This CDR3 is 14 amino acids long.

The chain carries TRBV7-3 and TRBJ1-1, with 8 nucleotides matching TRBD1. The CDR3 sequence is 13 residues long. The V and J ends lost 5 bases and 5 bases, in that order; junction bases with no gene match: 4. CDR1 is SGHTA and CDR2 is FQGTGA in the germline V gene. CDR3 loop: CASSQTGETEAFF. The CDR3 DNA reads as TGTGCCAGCAGCCAGACAGGGGAAACTGAAGCTTTCTTT.

Only one count was recorded for this clone. V and J are TRBV11-2 and TRBJ2-4; 10 bases map to TRBD2. With 1 base clipped from V and 8 bases from J, the junction kept 11 bases outside the gene matches. CDR1 is SGHAT and CDR2 is FQNNGV in the germline V gene. The CDR3 extends over 17 amino acids. The CDR3 protein is CASSLVLAGEGRDIQYF. CDR3 sequence (DNA): TGTGCCAGCAGCTTAGTCCTAGCGGGAGAAGGAAGGGACATTCAGTACTTC.

This CDR3 reads CASSQVVLPNYGYTF. The CDR3 DNA follows: TGTGCCAGCAGCCAAGTAGTCCTACCTAACTATGGCTACACCTTC. This chain uses TRBV3-1 (or the pseudogene TRBV3-2) with TRBJ1-2; D ambiguous. Germline V gives CDR1 LGHDT, CDR2 YNNKEL (reference sequence). The CDR3 is made up of 15 amino acids. V lost 1 base, J lost 0 bases, and 9 bases lay in between.

The CDR3 here is CASSGTLLAGKRTYEQFF. The CDR3 DNA reads as TGCGCCAGCAGTGGGACCTTACTAGCGGGCAAGAGAACTTATGAGCAGTTCTTC. This sequence joins TRBV10-2 and TRBJ2-1; 9 bases are shared with TRBD2. This CDR3 has 18 amino acids. The V segment lost 4 bases and the J segment 8 bases; nucleotides outside the gene matches: 18. In germline, CDR1 is WSHSY, CDR2 SAAADI.

The gene calls are TRBV30 and TRBJ1-5, with a tentative D call TRBD1 (5 bases). Germline CDR1 GTSNPN, CDR2 SVGIG (reference sequence). CDR3 length: 14 residues. V lost 5 bases, J lost 6 bases, and 17 bases lay in between. Written as DNA, the CDR3 is TGTGCCTGGGGTCGCCCGGGGGAGAGTCAGCCCCAGCATTTT. As protein: CAWGRPGESQPQHF.

The chain combines TRBV5-6 with TRBJ1-6; D is possibly TRBD1 (6 bases). Germline values: CDR1 SGHDT, CDR2 YYEEEE. Between the trimmed V and J ends, which lost 1 base and 7 bases, there was a span of 9 bases. The CDR3 spans 14 residues. The CDR3 nucleotides read TGTGCCAGCAGCTTGTCAGGGGTCAATTCACCCCTCCACTTT. Residues: CASSLSGVNSPLHF.

The chain recombines TRBV28 with TRBJ1-2; 8 bases line up with TRBD1. Germline trimming cut 3 bases from V and 1 base from J; bases unmatched to any gene: 1. CDR3 size: 14 residues. The germline gives CDR1 MDHEN, CDR2 SYDVKM. CDR3 nucleotides: TGTGCCAGCAGTTTCGACAGGGGTAACTATGGCTACACCTTC. Translating it yields CASSFDRGNYGYTF.

The CDR3, as DNA: TGTGCCAGCAGCCAGCCCGGACAGGGAGGCGGGGAGCTGTTTTTT. Translating gives CASSQPGQGGGELFF. This sequence joins TRBV3-1 (or the pseudogene TRBV3-2) and TRBJ2-2; 8 bases line up with TRBD1. CDR1 is LGHDT and CDR2 is YNNKEL in the germline V gene (reference sequence). The CDR3 has 15 residues. V trimming: 3 bases; J trimming: 7 bases; junction bases outside the gene matches: 7.

The genes are TRBV30 and TRBJ2-7, with 8 positions matching TRBD1. The V and J ends lost 4 bases and 6 bases, in that order; junction bases with no gene match: 5. The germline gives CDR1 GTSNPN, CDR2 SVGIG (reference sequence). The CDR3 runs to 12 residues. For the CDR3, the DNA is TGTGCCTGGAAGCAGACAGGGGCCGAGCAGTACTTC. Translated: CAWKQTGAEQYF.

The rearrangement uses TRBV18 and TRBJ2-6, with 8 bases lining up with TRBD1. Germline loops: CDR1 KGHSH, CDR2 LQKENI. After removal of 2 bases from V and 0 bases from J, the junction contained 6 bases not matched to a gene. The CDR3 consists of 18 residues. The CDR3 spells CASSPGQGNSSGANVLTF. CDR3 sequence (DNA): TGTGCCAGCTCACCAGGACAGGGCAATAGCTCTGGGGCCAACGTCCTGACTTTC.

The chain is built from TRBV9 and TRBJ2-1; 9 nucleotides agree with TRBD2. The CDR3 totals 15 residues. V lost 0 bases and J lost 5; bases outside the gene matches: 3. CDR1 and CDR2 (germline): SGDLS, YYNGEE. CDR3 nucleotides: TGTGCCAGCAGCGTAGGCGGGAGGGCCAACAATGAGCAGTTCTTC. Protein sequence: CASSVGGRANNEQFF.

The chain is built from TRBV28 and TRBJ1-2; D gene ambiguous. Trimming stripped 2 bases from V and 8 bases from J, with 12 bases between. Germline CDR1 reads MDHEN; CDR2 reads SYDVKM. The CDR3 length is 13 residues. The CDR3 nucleotides are TGTGCCAGCAGTTTAAGGTCGGCAGGAGGCTACACCTTC. This encodes CASSLRSAGGYTF.